A single sample gave rise to the 2 T cell receptor beta chains below, sequenced in a study of CD4 and CD8 cells across lung adenocarcinoma regions. From the PCR reads, TCRdb called clonotypes with MiXCR, one entry per CDR3 protein. The sample has around 15,000 distinct CDR3 sequences; about 48% are singletons. The sample taken for sequencing was CD4+ T cells from the center of a lung tumor. The receptors stem from a male donor with lung adenocarcinoma. The CD4 and CD8 labels of this study may be unreliable.

This clonotype was detected ten times or more. V is TRBV24-1 and J is TRBJ2-1, with D possibly being TRBD2 (5 bases). Germline V gene sequence: CDR1 KGHDR, CDR2 SFDVKD. The CDR3 consists of 14 residues. V was shortened by 4 bases and J by 4 bases, with 10 bases between the two germline ends. In DNA, the CDR3 is TGTGCCACCAGTGACCGGGAAGTTTACAATGAGCAGTTCTTC. Translation gives CATSDREVYNEQFF.

For this clonotype: The junction differs from germline at one of its ends, possibly a read error. The chain carries TRBV6-1 and TRBJ2-5, with 7 bases matching TRBD1. The germline gives CDR1 MNHNS, CDR2 SASEGT. The CDR3 extends over 13 amino acids. The chain's CDR3 is CASTQGQTETRYF. CDR3 nucleotide sequence: TGTGCCAGCACCCAGGGACAGACAGAGACCCGGTACTTC.